This TCR beta chain appears in the sequencing data of a study of PD-1 blockade in classical Hodgkin lymphoma. Looking at the study overall: Patients were administered nivolumab (3 mg/kg intravenously) every 2 weeks.

The CDR3 spans 13 residues. V dropped 2 bases and J dropped 4 bases, with 9 bases sitting between them. Looked up from germline, CDR1 is KGHSH and CDR2 is LQKENI. The protocol was immunoSEQ multiplex PCR, while the TCRdb copy is restricted to in-frame clones and leaves out a portion. This sample yields around 17,000 clones, of which around four fifths are seen a single time; 1% belongs to the top ten. Study findings and constraints: Any patient who commenced nivolumab under 1 year after ASCT was excluded. Newly diagnosed patients were reported to start with lower TCR diversity than healthy donors.

In regard to this clone: Its antigen is as yet unknown.

After autologous stem cell transplantation all patients relapsed, and prior brentuximab vedotin exposure differed between cohorts. Magnetic negative selection purified CD4+ T cells from thawed PBMCs. This sequence joins TRBV18 and TRBJ2-7; D may be TRBD2 (6 bases). The origin of this receptor is a human donor with classical Hodgkin lymphoma. Specimen: CD4+ T cells from blood, collected at baseline. The CDR3 region is CASSPGGDYEQYF. The CDR3 nucleotides read TGTGCCAGCTCACCAGGAGGGGATTACGAGCAGTACTTC.